This T cell receptor (beta chain) was observed in a study of PD-1 blockade in classical Hodgkin lymphoma. The method was immunoSEQ multiplex PCR; TCRdb's version includes in-frame clones alone and lacks a portion of them. The table lists 35,000 to 45,000 clones, 69% of them singletons. Every one of the patients relapsed after autologous stem cell transplantation (brentuximab vedotin exposure was variable). The germline gives CDR1 SNHLY, CDR2 FYNNEI. V was pared by 3 bases and J by 0 bases, with 9 bases between. The CDR3 is 15 residues long. This TCR was recovered from a human donor with classical Hodgkin lymphoma. The genes are TRBV2 and TRBJ1-3; D unclear. Sequences were derived from peripheral blood mononuclear cells (PBMCs), sampled before the second cycle of nivolumab. Here the CDR3 DNA reads TGTGCCAGCAGTGAGGGTCGGATCTCTGGAAACACCATATATTTT. Its protein is CASSEGRISGNTIYF. The full variable domain, its missing parts supplied by reference TRBV2 and TRBJ1-3, is EPEVTQTPSHQVTQMGQEVILRCVPISNHLYFYWYRQILGQKVEFLVSFYNNEISEKSEIFDDQFSVERPDGSNFTLKIRSTKLEDSAMYFCASSEGRISGNTIYFGEGSWLTVV.